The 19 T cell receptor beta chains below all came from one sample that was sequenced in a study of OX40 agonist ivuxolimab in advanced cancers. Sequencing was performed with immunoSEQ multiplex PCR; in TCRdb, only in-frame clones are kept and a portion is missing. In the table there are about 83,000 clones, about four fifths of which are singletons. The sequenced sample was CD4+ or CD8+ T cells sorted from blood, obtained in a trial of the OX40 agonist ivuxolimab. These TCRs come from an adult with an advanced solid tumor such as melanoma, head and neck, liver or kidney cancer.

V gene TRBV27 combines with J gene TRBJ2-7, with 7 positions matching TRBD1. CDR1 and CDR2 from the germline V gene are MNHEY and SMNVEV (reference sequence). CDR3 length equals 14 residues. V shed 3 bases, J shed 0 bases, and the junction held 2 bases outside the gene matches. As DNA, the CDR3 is TGTGCCAGCAGTTTGTGGGACAGCTCCTACGAGCAGTACTTC. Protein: CASSLWDSSYEQYF.

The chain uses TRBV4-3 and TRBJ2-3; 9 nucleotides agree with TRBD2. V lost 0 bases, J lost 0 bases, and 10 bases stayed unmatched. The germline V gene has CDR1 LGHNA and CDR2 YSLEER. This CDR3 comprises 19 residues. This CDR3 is CASSQDEGAGGRSTDTQYF. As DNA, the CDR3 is TGCGCCAGCAGCCAAGATGAAGGAGCGGGAGGCCGAAGCACAGATACGCAGTATTTT.

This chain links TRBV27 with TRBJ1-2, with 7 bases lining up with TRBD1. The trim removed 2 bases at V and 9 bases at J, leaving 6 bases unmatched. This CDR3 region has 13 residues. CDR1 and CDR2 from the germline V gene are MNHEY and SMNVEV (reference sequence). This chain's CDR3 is CASSLRQGGSYTF. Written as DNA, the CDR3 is TGTGCCAGCAGTTTACGACAGGGAGGGAGCTACACCTTC.

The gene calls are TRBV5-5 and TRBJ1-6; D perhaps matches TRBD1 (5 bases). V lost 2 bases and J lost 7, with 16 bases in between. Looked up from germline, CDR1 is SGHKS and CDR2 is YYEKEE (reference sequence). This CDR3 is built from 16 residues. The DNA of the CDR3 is TGTGCCAGCAGCTTAGGACACACCACTCCAAATTCACCCCTCCACTTT. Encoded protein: CASSLGHTTPNSPLHF.

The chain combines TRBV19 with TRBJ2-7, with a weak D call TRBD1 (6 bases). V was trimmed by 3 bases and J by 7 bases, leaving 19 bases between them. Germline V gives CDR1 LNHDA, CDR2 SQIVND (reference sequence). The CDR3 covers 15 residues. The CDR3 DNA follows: TGTGCCAGTAGTATCCGATCAAGGGGGATGCGGGAGCAGTACTTC. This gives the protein CASSIRSRGMREQYF.

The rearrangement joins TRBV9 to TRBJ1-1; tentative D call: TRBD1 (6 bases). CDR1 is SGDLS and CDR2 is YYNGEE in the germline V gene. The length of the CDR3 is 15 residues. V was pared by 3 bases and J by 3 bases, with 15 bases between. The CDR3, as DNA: TGTGCCAGCAGCGGAGGAGGACAGAGCGACACTGAAGCTTTCTTT. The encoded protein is CASSGGGQSDTEAFF.

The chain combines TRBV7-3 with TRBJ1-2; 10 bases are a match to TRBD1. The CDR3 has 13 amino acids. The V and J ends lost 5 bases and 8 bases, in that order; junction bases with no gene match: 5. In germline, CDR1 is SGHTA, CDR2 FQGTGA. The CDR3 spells CASSQGQGEGYTF. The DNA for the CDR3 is TGTGCCAGCAGCCAAGGACAGGGGGAAGGCTACACCTTC.

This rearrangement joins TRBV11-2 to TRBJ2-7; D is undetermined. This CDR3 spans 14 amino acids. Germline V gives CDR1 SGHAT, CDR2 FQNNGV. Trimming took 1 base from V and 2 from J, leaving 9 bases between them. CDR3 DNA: TGTGCCAGCAGCTTAGGCCCAGCGCCCTACGAGCAGTACTTC. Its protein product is CASSLGPAPYEQYF. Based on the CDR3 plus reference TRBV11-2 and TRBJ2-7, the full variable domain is EAGVAQSPRYKIIEKRQSVAFWCNPISGHATLYWYQQILGQGPKLLIQFQNNGVVDDSQLPKDRFSAERLKGVDSTLKIQPAKLEDSAVYLCASSLGPAPYEQYFGPGTRLTVT.

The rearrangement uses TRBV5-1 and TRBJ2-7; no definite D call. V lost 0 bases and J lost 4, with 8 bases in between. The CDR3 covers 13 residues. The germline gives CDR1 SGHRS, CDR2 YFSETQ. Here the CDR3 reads CASSLVPGYEQYF. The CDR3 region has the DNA TGCGCCAGCAGCTTGGTCCCCGGTTACGAGCAGTACTTC.

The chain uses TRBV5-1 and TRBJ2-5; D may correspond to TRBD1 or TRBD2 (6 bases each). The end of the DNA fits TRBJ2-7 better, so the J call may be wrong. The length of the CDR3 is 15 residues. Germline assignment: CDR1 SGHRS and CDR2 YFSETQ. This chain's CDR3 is CASSHAGHPSYEQYF. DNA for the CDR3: TGCGCCAGCAGCCACGCGGGACACCCTTCCTACGAGCAGTACTTC.

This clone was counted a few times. The CDR3, as DNA: TGTGCCAGTAGTATGGCGGCTAGCGGGGGAAATGAGCAGTTCTTC. Amino acid sequence: CASSMAASGGNEQFF. V usage is TRBV19 and J usage is TRBJ2-1, with TRBD2 matching over 10 bases. Per the germline V gene, CDR1 is LNHDA and CDR2 is SQIVND (reference sequence). The CDR3 has 15 amino acids. Losses at the gene ends were 3 bases for V and 7 bases for J; bases not matched to a gene: 6.

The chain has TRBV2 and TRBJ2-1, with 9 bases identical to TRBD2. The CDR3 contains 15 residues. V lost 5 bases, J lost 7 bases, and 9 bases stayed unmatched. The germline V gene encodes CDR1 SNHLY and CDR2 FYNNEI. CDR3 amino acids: CASSLSGRPSNEQFF. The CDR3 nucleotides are TGTGCCAGCAGTCTGAGCGGGAGGCCATCTAATGAGCAGTTCTTC.

The CDR3 sequence: CASSVAYGGDEQYF. The CDR3 nucleotides are TGTGCCAGCAGCGTAGCTTACGGGGGAGACGAGCAGTACTTC. The chain has TRBV9 and TRBJ2-7; TRBD2 is a possible D gene (6 bases). The CDR3 has 14 amino acids. V was pared by 0 bases and J by 5 bases, with 12 bases between. The germline V gene encodes CDR1 SGDLS and CDR2 YYNGEE.

This CDR3 reads CASSYSTVYTEAFF. As DNA, the CDR3 is TGTGCCAGCAGTTACTCCACAGTTTACACTGAAGCTTTCTTT. The chain couples TRBV6-5 to TRBJ1-1; D is uncertain. This CDR3 contains 14 residues. Trimming removed 0 bases at V and 3 bases at J, with 8 bases between. CDR1 MNHEY and CDR2 SVGAGI come from the germline V gene.

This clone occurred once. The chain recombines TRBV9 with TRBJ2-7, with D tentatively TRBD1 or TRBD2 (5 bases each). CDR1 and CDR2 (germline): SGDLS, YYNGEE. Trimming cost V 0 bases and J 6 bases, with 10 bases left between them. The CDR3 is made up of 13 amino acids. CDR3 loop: CASSVDRGAEQYF. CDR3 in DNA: TGTGCCAGCAGCGTAGATAGGGGAGCCGAGCAGTACTTC.

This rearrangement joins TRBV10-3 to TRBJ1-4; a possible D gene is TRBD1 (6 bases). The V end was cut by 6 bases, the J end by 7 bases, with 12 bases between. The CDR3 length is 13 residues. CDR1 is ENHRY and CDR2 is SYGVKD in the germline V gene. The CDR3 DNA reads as TGTGCCATCAGCTCAGGGGCGGGTGAAAAACTGTTTTTT. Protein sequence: CAISSGAGEKLFF.

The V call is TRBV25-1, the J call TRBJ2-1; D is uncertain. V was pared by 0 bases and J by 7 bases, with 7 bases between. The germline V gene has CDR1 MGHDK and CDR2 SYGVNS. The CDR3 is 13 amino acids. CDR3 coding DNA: TGTGCCAGCAGTGAATATGGAGCTAATGAGCAGTTCTTC. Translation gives CASSEYGANEQFF. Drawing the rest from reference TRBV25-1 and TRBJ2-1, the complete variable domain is EADIYQTPRYLVIGTGKKITLECSQTMGHDKMYWYQQDPGMELHLIHYSYGVNSTEKGDLSSESTVSRIRTEHFPLTLESARPSHTSQYLCASSEYGANEQFFGPGTRLTVL.

The CDR3 spells CASSERLHGDTQYF. The CDR3, as DNA: TGTGCCAGCAGTGAAAGGTTACACGGAGATACGCAGTATTTT. The chain is built from TRBV25-1 and TRBJ2-3; D uncertain. V dropped 2 bases and J dropped 5 bases, with 11 bases sitting between them. The CDR3 spans 14 residues. The V gene's germline CDR1 is MGHDK and CDR2 SYGVNS.

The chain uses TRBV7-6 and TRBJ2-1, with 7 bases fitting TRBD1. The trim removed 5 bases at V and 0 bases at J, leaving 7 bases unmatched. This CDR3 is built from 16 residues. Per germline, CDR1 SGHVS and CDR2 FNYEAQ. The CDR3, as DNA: TGTGCCAGCAGCATGGGACAGCTCATCTCCTACAATGAGCAGTTCTTC. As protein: CASSMGQLISYNEQFF.